This TCR beta chain was identified in a study of Ad26.COV2.S vaccination and SARS-CoV-2 variants. About the study: Doses of Ad26.COV2.S were injected into muscle once or twice, 56 days apart. Findings of the study overall: Vaccinees showed greater spike-specific TCR breadth than placebo recipients. Responses of T cells in total may have been underestimated by the TCR breadth and depth analyses.

Data came from immunoSEQ multiplex PCR; TCRdb stores just in-frame clones and leaves some out. This table holds roughly 510,000 clones, around 85% found once. V was clipped by 5 bases and J by 8 bases; unmatched bases: 5. Per germline, CDR1 SEHNR and CDR2 FQNEAQ (reference sequence). The CDR3 runs 12 residues. Treatment indicated: roughly 20 received Ad26.COV2.S at low or high dose, single or two shots; several received placebo; per-sample allocation not given. Repertoires come from day 63 after the first vaccine or placebo injection. Recruitment in Boston yielded a donor of adult age, 18-55 years. About this clone itself: The antigen is unknown.

This receptor was obtained from a person aged 18-65 years who received the Ad26.COV2.S COVID-19 vaccine or a placebo. The V gene is TRBV7-9, the J gene TRBJ1-1; the match to TRBD1 covers 7 bases. The sequenced sample was peripheral blood, obtained in a trial of Ad26.COV2.S vaccine versus placebo. CDR3 amino acids: CASSVTGVEAFF. For the CDR3, the DNA is TGTGCCAGCAGCGTAACAGGGGTGGAAGCTTTCTTT.